This T cell receptor (beta chain) was captured by sequencing in a study of beta chain features in type 1 diabetes. In the study overall: Patients did not differ from healthy donors in age, gender or cell yield.

Stem cell-like memory, regulatory, central memory and naive CD4+ cells were sorted via CD45RO/CCR7/CD25/CD127/CD95/CD27. As to this clone: Its antigen remains unidentified.

Expressed TCRB transcripts were sequenced because the isolated RNA had all been reverse transcribed beforehand. TCRdb keeps only in-frame clones here, not all; method: immunoSEQ multiplex PCR. Of approximately 170,000 clones detected, 7.8% appear once; the ten largest clones hold about 0.9%. Regarding the study as a whole: Compared with healthy donors, patients appeared to share more similar naive, central memory and regulatory TCRB repertoires. Type 1 diabetes patients had TCRB CDR3s that were shorter (moderately but significantly so) in all four CD4+ subsets. It was not settled here whether HLA type affects TCRB rearrangement.

The sequence derives from a woman aged 35 to 49 with type 1 diabetes. Sequenced sample: central memory CD4+ T cells from blood.

CDR3 nucleotides: TGTGCCAGCAGCTTACCATTTCAGGGTTTTCAGCCCCAGCATTTT. Its translation is CASSLPFQGFQPQHF. This chain connects TRBV7-2 to TRBJ1-5; D is perhaps TRBD1 (5 bases). Trimming stripped 2 bases from V and 6 bases from J, with 14 bases between. CDR3 size: 15 residues. From germline, CDR1 is SGHTA and CDR2 FQGNSA. Variable domain in full (rest from reference TRBV7-2 and TRBJ1-5): GAGVSQSPSNKVTEKGKDVELRCDPISGHTALYWYRQSLGQGLEFLIYFQGNSAPDKSGLPSDRFSAERTGGSVSTLTIQRTQQEDSAVYLCASSLPFQGFQPQHFGDGTRLSIL.